The clone carrying this T cell receptor beta chain was seen more than once but under ten times. Its antigen is not identified. As every portion of the isolated RNA was reverse transcribed, the sequencing read expressed TCRB transcripts. Sequenced by immunoSEQ multiplex PCR; TCRdb stores in-frame clones only, minus some. The data contain over 650,000 clones, 11% to 15% of them singletons. V lost 1 base, J lost 2 bases, and 11 bases lay in between. The CDR3 length is 15 residues. Germline loops: CDR1 SGHTA, CDR2 FQGNSA. The data were taken from a study of beta chain features in type 1 diabetes. On the study more broadly: Investigators examined more than 90 million sorted cells across all samples. Findings of the study overall: TCRB CDR3s from Type 1 diabetes patients were moderately but significantly shorter in all four CD4+ subsets.

Every donor had blood drawn once into heparin, around 120 mL on average. The rearrangement joins TRBV7-2 to TRBJ1-2; possible D gene TRBD1, 5 bases. The sample consisted of naive CD4+ T cells from blood. The sequence derives from a man in his late teens or twenties with type 1 diabetes. Written as DNA, the CDR3 is TGTGCCAGCAGCTTAGTGAGGACAATCAACTATGGCTACACCTTC. This sequence encodes CASSLVRTINYGYTF.